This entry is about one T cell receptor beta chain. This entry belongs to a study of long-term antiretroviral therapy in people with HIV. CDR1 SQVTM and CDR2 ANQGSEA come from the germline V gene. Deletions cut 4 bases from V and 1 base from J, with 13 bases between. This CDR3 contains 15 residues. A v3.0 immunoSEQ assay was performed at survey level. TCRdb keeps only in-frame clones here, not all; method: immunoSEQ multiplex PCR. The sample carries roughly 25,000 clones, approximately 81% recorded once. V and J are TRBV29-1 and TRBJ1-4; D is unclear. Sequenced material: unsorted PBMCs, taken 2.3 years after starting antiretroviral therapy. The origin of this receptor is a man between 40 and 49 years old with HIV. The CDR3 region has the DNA TGCAGCGTTGTGGCAGGTAGAGGAACTAATGAAAAACTGTTTTTT. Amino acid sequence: CSVVAGRGTNEKLFF.